A single sample gave rise to the 21 T cell receptor beta chains below, sequenced in a study of T cell repertoires in cytomegalovirus infection. TCRdb used MiXCR to reprocess the reads, holding one entry per CDR3 protein. The sample yields fewer than 350,000 distinct CDR3 sequences, around a tenth seen once. Sequences were obtained from PBMCs. The receptors were sampled from a human donor in good health (CMV status not recorded). Some clones in this sample may be carry-over from other donors' samples.

The V call is TRBV6-2 or TRBV6-3, the J call TRBJ2-2, with 7 bases aligning to TRBD2. V gave up 2 bases and J gave up 10 bases; unmatched junction bases: 7. The CDR3 loop spans 14 amino acids. The germline V gene encodes CDR1 MNHEY and CDR2 SVGEGT. The CDR3 bases are TGTGCCAGCAGTTACGGCGGGGGTAGTGTGGAGCTGTTTTTT. Residues: CASSYGGGSVELFF.

This clonotype has at least ten counts. J is TRBJ1-1 and V is TRBV7-9; TRBD1 might be the D (5 bases). This CDR3 spans 12 amino acids. V shed 5 bases and J shed 7 bases, with 11 bases lying between them. Germline V gene data show CDR1 as SEHNR and CDR2 as FQNEAQ (reference sequence). The CDR3 sequence is CASSPWGDEAFF. The CDR3, as DNA: TGTGCCAGCAGCCCCTGGGGCGATGAAGCTTTCTTT.

This clonotype came up many times. This chain joins TRBV20-1 and TRBJ2-3; D is uncertain. The CDR3 sequence is 15 residues long. Germline assignment: CDR1 DFQATT and CDR2 SNEGSKA (reference sequence). V dropped 3 bases and J dropped 0 bases, with 13 bases sitting between them. The CDR3 bases are TGCAGTGCTAGTTACCAGCTTCCCAGCACAGATACGCAGTATTTT. It is translated as CSASYQLPSTDTQYF.

This clonotype came up a few times. The rearrangement links TRBV3-1 to TRBJ2-5, with a tentative D call TRBD1 (7 bases). There are 14 residues in the CDR3. V was cut by 4 bases and J by 5 bases, with 14 bases left in between. Germline V gene sequence: CDR1 LGHDT, CDR2 YNNKEL (reference sequence). CDR3 sequence reads: CASSRRGQAETQYF. As DNA, the CDR3 is TGTGCCAGCAGCCGGAGGGGGCAGGCGGAGACCCAGTACTTC.

The sample holds many counts of this clonotype. DNA of the CDR3: TGTGCCAGCAGCTTGGGACCGTCTAATGAAAAACTGTTTTTT. Residues: CASSLGPSNEKLFF. The chain recombines TRBV7-2 with TRBJ1-4; TRBD1 is a possible D gene (5 bases). CDR3 size: 14 residues. From germline, CDR1 is SGHTA and CDR2 FQGNSA. Trimming removed 3 bases at V and 3 bases at J, with 8 bases between.

Only a few counts were recorded for this clonotype. This chain joins TRBV2 and TRBJ2-3; D perhaps matches TRBD2 (5 bases). The CDR3 extends over 15 amino acids. Trimming shortened V by 5 bases and J by 4 bases, and 16 bases separated the two germline ends. CDR1 is SNHLY and CDR2 is FYNNEI in the germline V gene. CDR3 sequence: CASSRERWVADTQYF. The CDR3 coding sequence is TGTGCCAGCAGTAGGGAGCGGTGGGTAGCAGATACGCAGTATTTT.

The rearrangement uses TRBV5-1 and TRBJ1-2; no clear D. Germline V CDR1 and CDR2: SGHRS, YFSETQ. Trimming removed 4 bases from V and 4 bases from J, with 17 bases in between. This CDR3 has 15 amino acids. CDR3 in DNA: TGCGCCAGCAGCGTTTCTGGTAACCAGTTCTATGGCTACACCTTC. Residues: CASSVSGNQFYGYTF.

This clonotype was seen once. The chain uses TRBV19 and TRBJ2-5; D gene uncertain. Looked up from germline, CDR1 is LNHDA and CDR2 is SQIVND (reference sequence). The CDR3 length is 15 residues. V was cut by 5 bases and J by 0 bases, with 13 bases left in between. CDR3 protein: CASSSRAEYQETQYF. The CDR3 nucleotides are TGTGCCAGTAGTTCTCGGGCGGAGTACCAAGAGACCCAGTACTTC. Variable domain in full (rest from reference TRBV19 and TRBJ2-5): DGGITQSPKYLFRKEGQNVTLSCEQNLNHDAMYWYRQDPGQGLRLIYYSQIVNDFQKGDIAEGYSVSREKKESFPLTVTSAQKNPTAFYLCASSSRAEYQETQYFGPGTRLLVL.

Worth noting for this clonotype: Given a much more abundant clone one base away, this may be a read error. The V and J genes are TRBV27 and TRBJ2-2, with TRBD1 matching over 8 bases. Germline lookup yields CDR1 MNHEY and CDR2 SMNVEV (reference sequence). The junction had 16 bases not matched to a gene; V was cut back by 3 bases and J by 7 bases. This CDR3 has 18 residues. The CDR3: CASSLGYRGVSFVGELFF. Written as DNA, the CDR3 is TGTGCCAGCAGTTTGGGGTACAGGGGGGTTTCATTTGTCGGGGAGCTGTTTTTT.

This chain joins TRBV6-1 and TRBJ2-3; possibly TRBD1 or TRBD2 for D (5 bases each). Germline V gene lookup returns CDR1 MNHNS and CDR2 SASEGT. This CDR3 is 13 amino acids long. V lost 8 bases, J lost 0 bases, and 9 bases lay in between. CDR3 sequence: CASGDPSTDTQYF. The CDR3 bases are TGTGCCAGCGGGGACCCAAGCACAGATACGCAGTATTTT.

The V gene is TRBV25-1, the J gene TRBJ2-6; D is unresolved. From germline, CDR1 is MGHDK and CDR2 SYGVNS. The V and J ends lost 2 bases and 4 bases respectively, with 9 bases between them. The CDR3 has 15 amino acids. The CDR3 nucleotides read TGTGCCAGCAGTGAAAACGTCGGCGGGGCCAACGTCCTGACTTTC. It is translated as CASSENVGGANVLTF.

This clonotype occurred many times. V usage is TRBV7-2 and J usage is TRBJ1-6, with TRBD1 as a possible D gene (5 bases). The CDR3 runs to 16 residues. Trimming cost V 5 bases and J 13 bases, with 24 bases left between them. Germline CDR1 is SGHTA and CDR2 is FQGNSA. CDR3 sequence reads: CASSQTGGRVTSPLHF. CDR3 DNA sequence: TGTGCCAGCAGCCAAACGGGGGGGAGGGTCACATCGCCCCTCCACTTT.

The chain has TRBV11-2 and TRBJ2-5; TRBD2 matches 9 bases. The CDR3 is made up of 14 amino acids. Trimming removed 5 bases from V and 5 bases from J; junction bases left unmatched: 6. CDR1 is SGHAT and CDR2 is FQNNGV in the germline V gene. CDR3 protein: CASSPGLAMETQYF. CDR3 bases: TGTGCCAGCAGCCCGGGACTAGCTATGGAGACCCAGTACTTC.

This clonotype was counted many times. This rearrangement joins TRBV28 to TRBJ2-7; D may match TRBD1 or TRBD2 (5 bases each). CDR1 is MDHEN, CDR2 SYDVKM, per germline. Between the trimmed V and J ends, which lost 2 bases and 5 bases, there was a span of 13 bases. The CDR3 is 14 amino acids. In nucleotides, the CDR3 is TGTGCCAGCAGTTTAGGACTGGGGCCAAACGAGCAGTACTTC. This codes for CASSLGLGPNEQYF.

This clonotype was picked up many times. V usage is TRBV7-2 and J usage is TRBJ2-1, with 10 bases that match TRBD1. Trimming took 5 bases from V and 7 from J; bases not matched to a gene: 5. The germline V gene encodes CDR1 SGHTA and CDR2 FQGNSA. This CDR3 is 14 amino acids long. The CDR3 region is CASSGQGEGNEQFF. The CDR3 DNA follows: TGTGCCAGCAGCGGACAGGGGGAAGGGAATGAGCAGTTCTTC.

This clonotype was observed a few times. The chain has TRBV12-3 or TRBV12-4 and TRBJ2-3, with 8 bases that match TRBD1. The trim removed 8 bases at V and 3 bases at J, leaving 13 bases unmatched. The CDR3 has 16 residues. CDR3 region: CASRPVGQGRTDTQYF. As DNA, the CDR3 is TGTGCCAGCCGCCCCGTTGGACAGGGTCGGACAGATACGCAGTATTTT.

The chain is built from TRBV7-4 and TRBJ2-3, with 8 bases matching TRBD2. The CDR3 length is 16 residues. Germline V lookup: CDR1 SGHVT, CDR2 SQSDAQ. Trimming at V came to 1 base and at J to 1 base, leaving 4 bases not matched to a gene. The CDR3 is CASSLGERGRTDTQYF. The CDR3 DNA reads as TGTGCCAGCAGCTTAGGAGAGCGGGGGCGCACAGATACGCAGTATTTT.

The J gene is TRBJ2-2, the V gene TRBV11-2; TRBD2 matches 10 bases. Germline assignment: CDR1 SGHAT and CDR2 FQNNGV. J was trimmed by 7 bases and V by 4 bases; bases with no gene match: 6. The CDR3 runs to 15 residues. CDR3 coding DNA: TGTGCCAGCAGCTCCCGGACTAGCGGCAGCGGGGAGCTGTTTTTT. Protein sequence: CASSSRTSGSGELFF.

This clonotype has only a few counts. CDR3 DNA sequence: TGTGCCACCAGCAGAGGAGCAACTGGAGGGAACACTGAAGCTTTCTTT. Translating it yields CATSRGATGGNTEAFF. This sequence joins TRBV15 and TRBJ1-1; D is ambiguous. Germline V gene sequence: CDR1 LNHNV, CDR2 YYDKDF (reference sequence). The CDR3 length is 16 residues. Between the trimmed V and J ends, which lost 1 base and 1 base, there was a span of 13 bases.

Note on this clonotype: Since the CDR3 does not end with the conserved phenylalanine or tryptophan, this likely comes from a read error. The CDR3 here is CASSLLAGGPTDTQYY. The CDR3 DNA follows: TGTGCCAGCAGCTTACTAGCGGGGGGGCCCACAGATACGCAGTATTAT. The chain recombines TRBV7-2 with TRBJ2-3; 12 positions agree with TRBD2. V was pared by 2 bases and J by 2 bases, with 2 bases of the junction left unmatched. The CDR3 sequence is 16 residues long. Germline CDR1 and CDR2: SGHTA and FQGNSA.

The chain joins TRBV9 to TRBJ1-1, with a weak D call TRBD1 (6 bases). Germline V gene sequence: CDR1 SGDLS, CDR2 YYNGEE. The CDR3 is made up of 15 amino acids. V was trimmed by 0 bases and J by 5 bases, leaving 14 bases between them. CDR3 in amino acids: CASSVGRGARTEAFF. Written as DNA, the CDR3 is TGTGCCAGCAGCGTAGGAAGGGGGGCGCGAACTGAAGCTTTCTTT. Based on the CDR3 plus reference TRBV9 and TRBJ1-1, the full variable domain is DSGVTQTPKHLITATGQRVTLRCSPRSGDLSVYWYQQSLDQGLQFLIQYYNGEERAKGNILERFSAQQFPDLHSELNLSSLELGDSALYFCASSVGRGARTEAFFGQGTRLTVV.